This passage covers 16 T cell receptor beta chains from one sample sequenced in a study of blood T cells in healthy people across ages. PCR was performed a second time for 7 to 11 cycles using a sample-barcoded 5' primer and a J-beta primer mix. TCRdb re-called the 5' RACE reads with MiXCR, one entry per CDR3 protein. The table shows 600,000 to 800,000 distinct CDR3 sequences, with 20% to 25% occurring only once. The sequenced sample was blood. The origin of the receptors is a man aged 65 to 79 in good health.

This clonotype has only a few counts. Compared with germline, one end of the junction differs, possibly owing to a read error. CDR3 sequence: CASSLGTHNEKPFF. As DNA, the CDR3 is TGTGCCAGCAGCTTAGGGACACATAATGAAAAACCGTTTTTT. The chain recombines TRBV7-9 with TRBJ1-4; maybe TRBD1 (5 bases). Germline V CDR1 and CDR2: SEHNR, FQNEAQ (reference sequence). The CDR3 has 14 residues.

This clonotype showed up many times. The chain links TRBV27 to TRBJ1-2, with 9 bases lining up with TRBD1. J lost 3 bases, V lost 6 bases, and 2 bases had no gene match. This CDR3 spans 13 amino acids. Germline values: CDR1 MNHEY, CDR2 SMNVEV (reference sequence). CDR3 region: CASRGQGHYGYTF. The DNA for the CDR3 is TGTGCCAGCAGGGGACAGGGTCACTATGGCTACACCTTC.

This clonotype turned up a few times. The chain combines TRBV10-3 with TRBJ2-3, with 8 nucleotides matching TRBD2. V trimming: 5 bases; J trimming: 2 bases; junction bases outside the gene matches: 6. Germline values: CDR1 ENHRY, CDR2 SYGVKD. This CDR3 comprises 15 residues. CDR3 loop: CAISPTAGDTDTQYF. The CDR3 coding sequence is TGTGCCATCAGTCCCACAGCGGGGGACACAGATACGCAGTATTTT.

This clonotype has a handful of counts. This chain links TRBV5-1 with TRBJ2-1; TRBD2 matches 8 bases. Per germline, CDR1 SGHRS and CDR2 YFSETQ. The V segment lost 0 bases and the J segment 4 bases; nucleotides outside the gene matches: 6. The CDR3 is 16 residues long. DNA for the CDR3: TGCGCCAGCAGCTTGGTGCTGGCGGGAGGTTACAATGAGCAGTTCTTC. As protein: CASSLVLAGGYNEQFF.

In DNA, the CDR3 is TGTGCCAGCAGCTCGCACCAGGGAGATACGCAGTATTTT. Protein product: CASSSHQGDTQYF. V is TRBV7-2 and J is TRBJ2-3; possibly TRBD1 for D (5 bases). V was trimmed by 4 bases and J by 5 bases, leaving 10 bases between them. This CDR3 spans 13 amino acids. CDR1 and CDR2 (germline): SGHTA, FQGNSA.

CDR3 in amino acids: CASRAGTGSTDTQYF. Here the CDR3 DNA reads TGTGCCAGCAGAGCCGGGACAGGGAGCACAGATACGCAGTATTTT. This chain links TRBV2 with TRBJ2-3; 9 bases match TRBD1. The CDR3 length is 15 residues. CDR1 and CDR2 (germline): SNHLY, FYNNEI. Unmatched junction bases numbered 4, after V lost 6 bases and J lost 0 bases.

This clonotype appeared a few times. A junction end diverges from the germline sequence, so it may reflect a read error. The gene calls are TRBV20-1 and TRBJ2-3; 7 nucleotides line up with TRBD2. This CDR3 region has 15 residues. Germline-derived CDR1 and CDR2 are DFQATT and SNEGSKA (reference sequence). CDR3 bases: TGCAGTGCTAGAGTCACTAGCGACCGCACGGATACGCAGTATTTT. Residues: CSARVTSDRTDTQYF.

The V gene is TRBV20-1, the J gene TRBJ2-2; no clear D. The CDR3 covers 13 residues. The germline V gene encodes CDR1 DFQATT and CDR2 SNEGSKA (reference sequence). The V gene lost 5 bases and the J gene lost 3 bases, with 10 bases spanning the gap. The CDR3 region has the DNA TGCAGTGCTCGAAGGACCGACACCGGGGAGCTGTTTTTT. This codes for CSARRTDTGELFF.

This clonotype has more than one count but fewer than ten. The J gene is TRBJ1-5, the V gene TRBV20-1; no clear D gene. The CDR3 has 16 amino acids. In germline, CDR1 is DFQATT, CDR2 SNEGSKA (reference sequence). Trimming left V 3 bases short and J 11 bases short, with 26 bases between. In DNA, the CDR3 is TGCAGTGCTAGTAAAAGGGATCCCAATAAATCATTGACCCAGCATTTT. Its protein is CSASKRDPNKSLTQHF.

This clonotype was found a few times. The chain combines TRBV25-1 with TRBJ2-5; the match to TRBD2 covers 12 bases. The CDR3 has 17 residues. Germline V gives CDR1 MGHDK, CDR2 SYGVNS. Trimming removed 2 bases from V and 2 bases from J; junction bases left unmatched: 6. The CDR3 region is CASSELAGGPGQETQYF. The DNA of the CDR3 is TGTGCCAGCAGTGAACTAGCGGGAGGGCCGGGGCAAGAGACCCAGTACTTC.

In this sample, this clonotype turned up many times. V usage is TRBV27 and J usage is TRBJ2-3, with a possible D match to TRBD2 (6 bases). Per germline, CDR1 MNHEY and CDR2 SMNVEV (reference sequence). The CDR3 has 12 residues. V was cut by 4 bases and J by 5 bases, with 7 bases left in between. For the CDR3, the DNA is TGTGCCAGCAGTTCCGGGGGAGATACGCAGTATTTT. Protein sequence: CASSSGGDTQYF.

The rearrangement uses TRBV9 and TRBJ2-5, with TRBD2 matching 8 bases. The better agreement between TRBJ2-1 and the DNA end casts doubt on the J call. Germline CDR1 SGDLS, CDR2 YYNGEE. The CDR3 loop spans 17 amino acids. For the CDR3, the DNA is TGTGCCAGCAGCGTAGCTGGGGGGACTAGTAAACGCAATGAGCAGTTCTTC. It translates to CASSVAGGTSKRNEQFF.

V gene TRBV28 combines with J gene TRBJ2-3; 7 bases are a match to TRBD1. There are 15 residues in the CDR3. V lost 5 bases and J lost 5; bases outside the gene matches: 10. Germline CDR1 is MDHEN and CDR2 is SYDVKM. The CDR3 DNA reads as TGTGCCAGCAGTCTTCCGGCAGGGGGTGTAGATACGCAGTATTTT. Amino acid sequence: CASSLPAGGVDTQYF.

This clonotype was counted only a few times. The V call is TRBV25-1, the J call TRBJ2-7, with 10 bases fitting TRBD2. The length of the CDR3 is 14 residues. The trim removed 3 bases at V and 3 bases at J, leaving 2 bases unmatched. From germline, CDR1 is MGHDK and CDR2 SYGVNS. The CDR3 DNA sequence: TGTGCCAGCAGTGATTGGACTAGCGGCTACGAGCAGTACTTC. Residues: CASSDWTSGYEQYF.

This clonotype occurred a few times. The chain is built from TRBV12-5 and TRBJ2-7, with D uncertain. CDR1 is LGHNT, CDR2 FRNRAP, per germline. CDR3 length: 14 residues. The germline V and J ends were trimmed by 1 base and 2 bases, with 9 bases remaining between them. Here the CDR3 DNA reads TGTGCTAGTGGTTTGGGGCTGGCCCCCTACGAGCAGTACTTC. Encoded protein: CASGLGLAPYEQYF.

This clonotype was seen once. The rearrangement links TRBV20-1 to TRBJ2-7; D is uncertain. Germline values: CDR1 DFQATT, CDR2 SNEGSKA (reference sequence). The CDR3 runs 12 residues. Between the trimmed V and J ends, which lost 6 bases and 2 bases, there was a span of 11 bases. CDR3 sequence (DNA): TGCAGTGCCTTTGCGGCGCCCTACGAGCAGTACTTC. This codes for CSAFAAPYEQYF.